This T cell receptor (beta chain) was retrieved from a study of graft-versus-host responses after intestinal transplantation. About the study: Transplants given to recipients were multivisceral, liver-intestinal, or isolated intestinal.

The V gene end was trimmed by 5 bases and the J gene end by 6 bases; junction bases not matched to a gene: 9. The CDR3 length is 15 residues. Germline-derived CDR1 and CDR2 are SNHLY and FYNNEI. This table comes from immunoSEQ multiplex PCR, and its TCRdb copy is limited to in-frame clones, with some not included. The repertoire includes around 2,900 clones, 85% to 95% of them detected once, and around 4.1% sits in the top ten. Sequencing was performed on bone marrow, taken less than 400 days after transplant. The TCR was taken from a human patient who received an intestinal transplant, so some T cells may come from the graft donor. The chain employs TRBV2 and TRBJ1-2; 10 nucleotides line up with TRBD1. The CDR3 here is CASSTTGTGENGYTF. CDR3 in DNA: TGTGCCAGCAGTACAACCGGGACAGGGGAGAATGGCTACACCTTC.